The following is a T cell receptor beta chain sequence with its context. Its antigen is currently unknown. These data come from a study of T cell responses to AZD1222 COVID-19 vaccine. V shed 0 bases and J shed 6 bases, with 11 bases lying between them. The CDR3 length is 14 residues. In germline, CDR1 is SGHTA, CDR2 FQGNSA. TCRdb keeps only in-frame clones here, not all; method: immunoSEQ multiplex PCR. The data show about 160,000 clones, around 90% seen once. Points from the study as a whole: Within unmutated variant regions lay the reported targets of nearly half of spike-specific TCRs. Repertoire sampling happened only post peak T cell response. Of the AZD1222 recipients, only 5 or 6 were seropositive at baseline.

The chain uses TRBV7-2 and TRBJ2-5; D ambiguous. The TCR sequence derives from an adult in good health. This material consisted of peripheral blood, taken on day 0 of MenACWY control vaccination. The CDR3 nucleotides read TGTGCCAGCAGCTTAGCCACTACCATCCAGACCCAGTACTTC. Translating it yields CASSLATTIQTQYF.